The 28 T cell receptor beta chains below all came from one sample that was sequenced in a study of shared clonotypes between healthy human individuals. The assay was immunoSEQ multiplex PCR, and TCRdb's table has in-frame clones only and misses some. Of 2 million to 3 million clones in the sample, over 85% were seen once. Sequencing input: naive CD4+ T cells sorted from blood. Subset specified: CD45RA+ positively selected. The receptors were sampled from a man in his late teens or twenties in good health.

This clone was picked up one time. The chain is built from TRBV6-5 and TRBJ2-1; D not resolved. Germline values: CDR1 MNHEY, CDR2 SVGAGI. The V gene lost 3 bases and the J gene lost 5 bases, with 8 bases spanning the gap. The CDR3 contains 13 residues. DNA for the CDR3: TGTGCCAGCAGTTATCTAGGGAACAATGAGCAGTTCTTC. It is translated as CASSYLGNNEQFF.

This sequence joins TRBV11-3 and TRBJ2-6; TRBD1 matches at 10 bases. The CDR3 spans 17 residues. The J segment lost 0 bases and the V segment lost 5 bases, leaving 4 bases of the junction unmatched. Per germline, CDR1 SGHNT and CDR2 YENEEA. CDR3 region: CASSPGTGASGANVLTF. The CDR3 coding sequence is TGTGCCAGCAGCCCCGGGACAGGGGCCTCTGGGGCCAACGTCCTGACTTTC. Complete variable domain (other parts from reference TRBV11-3 and TRBJ2-6): EAGVVQSPRYKIIEKKQPVAFWCNPISGHNTLYWYLQNLGQGPELLIRYENEEAVDDSQLPKDRFSAERLKGVDSTLKIQPAELGDSAVYLCASSPGTGASGANVLTFGAGSRLTVL.

Regarding this clone: This sample includes further DNA sequences coding for the same CDR3. This sequence joins TRBV10-1 and TRBJ1-1, with D hard to call. CDR1 is WNHNN, CDR2 SYGVQD, per germline (reference sequence). The CDR3 contains 12 residues. With 3 bases removed from V and 1 base from J, the gap between germline ends came to 3 bases. CDR3 sequence reads: CASSDSNTEAFF. Written as DNA, the CDR3 is TGCGCCAGCAGTGATTCGAACACTGAAGCTTTCTTT.

About this clone itself: Other DNA sequences in this specimen translate into the identical CDR3. The chain combines TRBV30 with TRBJ2-5, with no clear D. The CDR3 is 13 residues long. Looked up from germline, CDR1 is GTSNPN and CDR2 is SVGIG (reference sequence). The V end lost 0 bases, the J end lost 1 base, and 6 bases lay between the germline ends. CDR3 in amino acids: CAWSVQLQETQYF. The DNA of the CDR3 is TGTGCCTGGAGTGTTCAGCTCCAAGAGACCCAGTACTTC. Combining the CDR3 with reference TRBV30 and TRBJ2-5 gives the whole variable domain SQTIHQWPATLVQPVGSPLSLECTVEGTSNPNLYWYRQAAGRGLQLLFYSVGIGQISSEVPQNLSASRPQDRQFILSSKKLLLSDSGFYLCAWSVQLQETQYFGPGTRLLVL.

CDR3 in amino acids: CAWSVVGTNEKLFF. The CDR3 DNA sequence: TGTGCCTGGAGTGTGGTGGGAACTAATGAAAAACTGTTTTTT. This chain joins TRBV30 and TRBJ1-4, with D unresolved. The CDR3 has 14 amino acids. V lost 0 bases to trimming and J lost 1 base, with 6 bases between them. The germline V gene encodes CDR1 GTSNPN and CDR2 SVGIG (reference sequence).

The chain carries TRBV27 and TRBJ1-5, with 10 positions matching TRBD1. With 3 bases clipped from V and 3 bases from J, the junction kept 5 bases outside the gene matches. The CDR3 is 16 amino acids. The germline V gene has CDR1 MNHEY and CDR2 SMNVEV (reference sequence). The CDR3 loop is CASSLIGQGVNQPQHF. The CDR3 nucleotides read TGTGCCAGCAGTTTGATAGGACAGGGGGTCAATCAGCCCCAGCATTTT.

The gene calls are TRBV7-3 and TRBJ2-2, with D tentatively TRBD1 (5 bases). CDR1 and CDR2 (germline): SGHTA, FQGTGA. The CDR3 consists of 13 residues. Trimming removed 5 bases from V and 8 bases from J, with 12 bases in between. As DNA, the CDR3 is TGTGCCAGCAGCCAGACAGCCGGAGGGGAGCTGTTTTTT. It is translated as CASSQTAGGELFF.

This chain links TRBV19 with TRBJ2-7; D is perhaps TRBD2 (6 bases). CDR1 is LNHDA and CDR2 is SQIVND in the germline V gene (reference sequence). The CDR3 consists of 16 residues. V dropped 5 bases and J dropped 0 bases, with 17 bases sitting between them. CDR3 amino acids: CASSDSGRRSSYEQYF. DNA of the CDR3: TGTGCCAGTAGTGATAGCGGTCGCCGGAGCTCCTACGAGCAGTACTTC.

The chain links TRBV11-2 to TRBJ2-5; 8 positions match TRBD1. V gave up 5 bases and J gave up 0 bases; unmatched junction bases: 8. CDR3 size: 16 residues. Germline V gene sequence: CDR1 SGHAT, CDR2 FQNNGV. CDR3 sequence: CASSLRGQANQETQYF. The CDR3 nucleotides are TGTGCCAGCAGCCTTAGGGGACAGGCAAACCAAGAGACCCAGTACTTC.

The genes are TRBV5-1 and TRBJ1-4; TRBD1 agrees at 7 bases. The CDR3 sequence is 15 residues long. Germline assignment: CDR1 SGHRS and CDR2 YFSETQ. The junction had 6 bases not matched to a gene; V was cut back by 2 bases and J by 5 bases. CDR3 in amino acids: CASSFAGTENEKLFF. The CDR3 DNA reads as TGCGCCAGCAGCTTCGCCGGGACAGAGAATGAAAAACTGTTTTTT.

This chain connects TRBV4-1 to TRBJ2-1; possible D gene TRBD1, 5 bases. CDR1 is MGHRA, CDR2 YSYEKL, per germline. The germline V and J ends were trimmed by 4 bases and 5 bases, with 15 bases remaining between them. The CDR3 is made up of 15 amino acids. CDR3: CASSRYLGADNEQFF. The CDR3 nucleotides are TGCGCCAGCAGCCGGTACCTAGGGGCGGACAATGAGCAGTTCTTC.

The chain's CDR3 is CASSFRDWDKYEQYF. CDR3 DNA sequence: TGTGCCAGCAGCTTCCGGGACTGGGACAAATACGAGCAGTACTTC. This chain connects TRBV21-1 to TRBJ2-7. TRBV21-1 is a documented pseudogene. The CDR3 is made up of 15 amino acids.

A single count supports this clone. CDR3 DNA: TGTGCCAGCAGTTTACGGTGGGGCGGGGATAGCAATCAGCCCCAGCATTTT. Amino acid sequence: CASSLRWGGDSNQPQHF. This chain connects TRBV27 to TRBJ1-5; possibly TRBD1 for D (5 bases). V was trimmed by 2 bases and J by 0 bases, leaving 14 bases between them. The CDR3 consists of 17 residues. The germline V gene encodes CDR1 MNHEY and CDR2 SMNVEV (reference sequence).

J is TRBJ1-4 and V is TRBV4-1; D remains unclear. V lost 1 base and J lost 0, with 21 bases in between. The CDR3 has 20 residues. The germline V gene has CDR1 MGHRA and CDR2 YSYEKL. DNA of the CDR3: TGCGCCAGCAGCCAAGGGGGTATCCGGAACAGACCGACAACTAATGAAAAACTGTTTTTT. It translates to CASSQGGIRNRPTTNEKLFF.

This clone was seen once. The chain links TRBV27 to TRBJ1-6; 9 positions agree with TRBD1. The junction had 9 bases not matched to a gene; V was cut back by 5 bases and J by 7 bases. Germline assignment: CDR1 MNHEY and CDR2 SMNVEV (reference sequence). This CDR3 spans 16 amino acids. The CDR3: CASSPGQGLINSPLHF. The CDR3 nucleotides read TGTGCCAGCAGTCCAGGACAGGGGTTAATAAATTCACCCCTCCACTTT.

CDR3 loop: CASSLGQEGTPLHF. DNA for the CDR3: TGTGCCAGCAGCTTAGGTCAGGAGGGAACACCCCTCCACTTT. This sequence joins TRBV7-8 and TRBJ1-6; the D is unclear. Trimming shortened V by 1 base and J by 11 bases, and 12 bases separated the two germline ends. CDR1 and CDR2 from the germline V gene are SGHVS and FQNEAQ. The CDR3 is 14 residues long.

The rearrangement uses TRBV25-1 and TRBJ2-5, with a weak D call TRBD1 (5 bases). Matching the DNA end better, TRBJ2-7 makes the J call doubtful. The germline gives CDR1 MGHDK, CDR2 SYGVNS. There are 12 residues in the CDR3. CDR3 sequence (DNA): TGTGCCAGCAGCTTGGGGCGGTACGAGCAGTACTTC. It codes for CASSLGRYEQYF.

A single count supports this clone. The CDR3 DNA reads as TGTGCCAGCAGGCTCCGGGACAGGGATCCCTTTGAAGCTTTCTTT. Encoded protein: CASRLRDRDPFEAFF. This sequence joins TRBV6-1 and TRBJ1-1, with TRBD1 matching over 9 bases. Per germline, CDR1 MNHNS and CDR2 SASEGT. V dropped 6 bases and J dropped 7; count of bases not matched to a gene: 12. CDR3 length: 15 residues.

This sequence joins TRBV5-4 and TRBJ2-2, with D possibly being TRBD1 or TRBD2 (5 bases each). Per germline, CDR1 SGHNT and CDR2 YYREEE (reference sequence). The CDR3 is 15 residues long. Trimming cost V 5 bases and J 5 bases, with 16 bases left between them. CDR3 DNA: TGTGCCAGCAGAGACTCCGGGGCTCCGACCGGGGAGCTGTTTTTT. Translated, it gives CASRDSGAPTGELFF.

V usage is TRBV9 and J usage is TRBJ2-5, with 8 bases aligning to TRBD2. The V segment lost 4 bases and the J segment 2 bases; nucleotides outside the gene matches: 13. CDR3 length: 17 residues. Germline V gives CDR1 SGDLS, CDR2 YYNGEE. CDR3 in amino acids: CASSSQPGLALQETQYF. The CDR3 nucleotides read TGTGCCAGCAGCTCTCAACCAGGACTAGCCCTACAAGAGACCCAGTACTTC.

The chain employs TRBV11-2 and TRBJ1-2, with 8 positions matching TRBD1. Germline CDR1 reads SGHAT; CDR2 reads FQNNGV. This CDR3 comprises 16 residues. J gave up 4 bases and V 4 bases, and 11 bases lay outside the gene matches. CDR3 in amino acids: CASSSIKWTGTYGYTF. The CDR3 region has the DNA TGTGCCAGCAGCTCGATTAAATGGACAGGGACCTATGGCTACACCTTC.

For this clone: In the same sample, other DNA sequences code for this CDR3. The V gene is TRBV5-1, the J gene TRBJ2-2, with 11 bases matching TRBD2. This CDR3 region has 15 residues. The V gene end was trimmed by 4 bases and the J gene end by 1 base; junction bases not matched to a gene: 0. Per germline, CDR1 SGHRS and CDR2 YFSETQ. In nucleotides, the CDR3 is TGCGCCAGCAGCGGACTAGCGGGGAACACCGGGGAGCTGTTTTTT. Encoded protein: CASSGLAGNTGELFF.

This clone has just one count. This CDR3 is CASSLGLAGVIDTQYF. The CDR3 DNA is TGTGCCAGCAGCCTGGGACTAGCGGGAGTCATTGATACGCAGTATTTT. The V and J genes are TRBV7-9 and TRBJ2-3, with 14 nucleotides matching TRBD2. This CDR3 has 16 amino acids. With 5 bases clipped from V and 6 bases from J, the junction kept 7 bases outside the gene matches. Germline V gene lookup returns CDR1 SEHNR and CDR2 FQNEAQ (reference sequence).

This chain links TRBV19 with TRBJ1-5; D is possibly TRBD1 (5 bases). This CDR3 has 14 residues. The ends were cut back, 2 bases at V and 5 bases at J, with 10 bases in the middle. CDR1 LNHDA and CDR2 SQIVND come from the germline V gene (reference sequence). In DNA, the CDR3 is TGTGCCAGTAGTATATGGCAGGGTGATCAGCCCCAGCATTTT. This sequence encodes CASSIWQGDQPQHF.

This clone was picked up a small number of times. V usage is TRBV30 and J usage is TRBJ1-1; no clear D. V was pared by 1 base and J by 4 bases, with 7 bases between. This CDR3 has 12 residues. Germline-derived CDR1 and CDR2 are GTSNPN and SVGIG (reference sequence). The CDR3 loop reads CAWSDLSTEAFF. For the CDR3, the DNA is TGTGCCTGGAGTGACCTATCCACTGAAGCTTTCTTT.

The rearrangement joins TRBV5-6 to TRBJ2-3; 9 nucleotides agree with TRBD2. CDR1 is SGHDT, CDR2 YYEEEE, per germline. CDR3 size: 17 residues. Trimming at V came to 2 bases and at J to 2 bases, leaving 9 bases not matched to a gene. The CDR3 protein is CASSFSTSGQNTDTQYF. The CDR3 DNA follows: TGTGCCAGCAGCTTCAGTACTAGCGGGCAGAACACAGATACGCAGTATTTT.

V usage is TRBV5-6 and J usage is TRBJ1-2, with a tentative D call TRBD1 (5 bases). The germline V and J ends were trimmed by 1 base and 5 bases, with 12 bases remaining between them. This CDR3 comprises 14 residues. Germline assignment: CDR1 SGHDT and CDR2 YYEEEE. The CDR3 protein is CASSLLEKGYGYTF. In DNA form, the CDR3 reads TGTGCCAGCAGCTTGCTCGAGAAGGGGTATGGCTACACCTTC.

The rearrangement joins TRBV2 to TRBJ1-3; TRBD1 aligns across 8 bases. The CDR3 contains 18 residues. The ends lost 8 bases at V and 0 bases at J; junction bases unmatched: 15. Germline V gene sequence: CDR1 SNHLY, CDR2 FYNNEI. The chain's CDR3 is CASSKTGAVRNSGNTIYF. The CDR3 DNA follows: TGTGCCAGCTCCAAGACAGGGGCCGTCAGAAACTCTGGAAACACCATATATTTT.